These 7 T cell receptor beta chains came from one sample sequenced in a study of blood T cell repertoires in COVID-19. TCRdb keeps only in-frame clones here, not all; method: immunoSEQ multiplex PCR. The table lists tens of thousands of clones, roughly 90% of them singletons. Material for sequencing was peripheral blood. The receptors stem from a man between 50 and 59 years old with active COVID-19.

V and J are TRBV7-8 and TRBJ1-1; D is uncertain. The CDR3 extends over 15 amino acids. Germline V gives CDR1 SGHVS, CDR2 FQNEAQ. The germline V and J ends were trimmed by 2 bases and 1 base, with 11 bases remaining between them. CDR3 amino acids: CASSLIVRKNTEAFF. In DNA, the CDR3 is TGTGCCAGCAGCTTAATCGTGCGGAAGAACACTGAAGCTTTCTTT.

This chain connects TRBV28 to TRBJ1-2; possibly TRBD1 for D (5 bases). The germline V gene encodes CDR1 MDHEN and CDR2 SYDVKM. V shed 1 base and J shed 2 bases, with 11 bases lying between them. The CDR3 has 15 residues. The CDR3 nucleotides read TGTGCCAGCAGTTTATTGACACCAGGGAACTATGGCTACACCTTC. Its protein product is CASSLLTPGNYGYTF.

V usage is TRBV6-6 and J usage is TRBJ2-3, with 9 positions matching TRBD1. V shed 6 bases, J shed 8 bases, and the junction held 12 bases outside the gene matches. The CDR3 spans 15 residues. Germline V lookup: CDR1 MNHNY, CDR2 SVGAGI (reference sequence). The DNA of the CDR3 is TGTGCCAGCAGCCTAGGGGGACAGGGTTTCGGTACGCAGTATTTT. Protein: CASSLGGQGFGTQYF.

This clone was recorded once. The chain carries TRBV18 and TRBJ1-1; TRBD1 is a possible D gene (6 bases). The CDR3 runs to 14 residues. The V end was cut by 3 bases, the J end by 6 bases, with 14 bases between. Germline lookup yields CDR1 KGHSH and CDR2 LQKENI. The CDR3 region has the DNA TGTGCCAGCTCACCGGCGGCAGGGGTGGCTGAAGCTTTCTTT. Protein: CASSPAAGVAEAFF.

This clone was detected only once. The rearrangement uses TRBV9 and TRBJ2-6; 8 bases fit TRBD1. Germline V gene data show CDR1 as SGDLS and CDR2 as YYNGEE. Trimming took 3 bases from V and 2 from J; bases not matched to a gene: 4. The CDR3 runs 16 residues. CDR3 sequence (DNA): TGTGCCAGCAGCGCGACAGGGGTGGCTGGGGCCAACGTCCTGACTTTC. This codes for CASSATGVAGANVLTF.

The chain uses TRBV2 and TRBJ2-7; 10 nucleotides agree with TRBD1. The junction had 9 bases not matched to a gene; V was cut back by 7 bases and J by 9 bases. Germline CDR1 reads SNHLY; CDR2 reads FYNNEI. This CDR3 region has 13 residues. The CDR3 DNA sequence: TGTGCCAGCACCAACAGGGGGGACAGGGGGCAGTACTTC. Protein: CASTNRGDRGQYF.

The chain recombines TRBV18 with TRBJ2-3; possibly TRBD1 for D (5 bases). This CDR3 region has 15 residues. Germline-derived CDR1 and CDR2 are KGHSH and LQKENI. Trimming left V 4 bases short and J 0 bases short, with 11 bases between. CDR3 in DNA: TGTGCCAGCTCACAAGGGGTTCGGAGCACAGATACGCAGTATTTT. Protein sequence: CASSQGVRSTDTQYF.